The 3 T cell receptor beta chains reported below all come from one sample, sequenced in a study of T cells in Graves' hyperthyroidism and ophthalmopathy (dated by TCRdb to the late 2010s). Library prep was done by multiplex PCR. The listed sequencing device is Illumina HiSeq 2000. Amplification of TCR beta CDR3 regions was carried out from RNA transcripts. The TCR CDR3 was subjected to a first round of RT-PCR using the HTBI primer set and the Qiagen OneStep RT-PCR kit. TCRdb reanalyzed the raw reads on its own, using fastp at Q25 for trimming and MiXCR for clone calling, and kept in-frame beta chains. All rows with the same CDR3 protein become a single entry with the most common DNA and genes. For this sample the table gives a few hundred thousand distinct CDR3 sequences, of which approximately 15% were detected only once. The ten largest clonotypes hold 34% of the sample. What was sequenced was blood. Receptor source: a woman between 40 and 55 years old with Graves' ophthalmopathy.

This sequence joins TRBV20-1 and TRBJ2-7; 12 bases are a match to TRBD2. The germline V gene encodes CDR1 DFQATT and CDR2 SNEGSKA (reference sequence). V lost 4 bases and J lost 4; bases outside the gene matches: 5. This CDR3 is built from 14 residues. The CDR3 loop reads CSAKLAGGRYEQYF. In DNA, the CDR3 is TGCAGTGCTAAGCTAGCGGGGGGGCGATACGAGCAGTACTTC.

This clonotype was counted only a few times. The chain couples TRBV4-2 to TRBJ2-1; D unresolved. Germline V gene data show CDR1 as LGHNA and CDR2 as YNFKEQ. This CDR3 contains 13 residues. V gave up 1 base and J gave up 13 bases, with 14 bases separating them. As DNA, the CDR3 is TGTGCCAGCAGCCAAGGTACTCGAAATAGACAGTTCTTC. Its translation is CASSQGTRNRQFF.

This clonotype has a count of ten or more. The genes are TRBV2 and TRBJ2-5; D gene uncertain. The ends were cut back, 6 bases at V and 5 bases at J, with 10 bases in the middle. In germline, CDR1 is SNHLY, CDR2 FYNNEI. The CDR3 sequence is 12 residues long. CDR3: CASRRTVETQYF. In DNA, the CDR3 is TGTGCCAGCAGAAGGACGGTGGAGACCCAGTACTTC.